This TCR beta chain was identified during a study of blood T cells in healthy people across ages. Alongside a J-beta primer mix, a sample-barcoded 5' primer served in a second PCR lasting about 7 to 11 cycles. TCRdb re-called the 5' RACE reads with MiXCR, one entry per CDR3 protein. The sample lists over a million distinct CDR3 sequences, approximately 42% occurring once. Trimming cost V 2 bases and J 6 bases, with 14 bases left between them. This CDR3 contains 15 residues. Germline-derived CDR1 and CDR2 are SGDLS and YYNGEE. This clonotype was seen more than once but under ten times. The receptor was derived from a woman aged 18-29 years in good health. V usage is TRBV9 and J usage is TRBJ1-4; D not resolved. The sequenced sample consisted of blood. DNA for the CDR3: TGTGCCAGCAGCGTCGGTTTAGGGCCGGATGAAAAACTGTTTTTT. Residues: CASSVGLGPDEKLFF.